This T cell receptor (beta chain) was retrieved from a study of technical replicates of blood from several donors. The V gene end was trimmed by 2 bases and the J gene end by 2 bases; junction bases not matched to a gene: 5. Germline-derived CDR1 and CDR2 are SGHTA and FQGNSA. The CDR3 extends over 17 amino acids. Using immunoSEQ multiplex PCR, the repertoire was profiled, and TCRdb retains in-frame clones only, with some absent. In the table there are about 78,000 clones, 93% of which are singletons. This rearrangement joins TRBV7-2 to TRBJ2-2; 10 positions match TRBD2. Source material: T cells isolated from PBMCs. The source of this sequence is a human donor in good health. The CDR3 nucleotides are TGTGCCAGCAGCTTAACTGGACTAGCGGTAAACACCGGGGAGCTGTTTTTT. Amino acids: CASSLTGLAVNTGELFF.